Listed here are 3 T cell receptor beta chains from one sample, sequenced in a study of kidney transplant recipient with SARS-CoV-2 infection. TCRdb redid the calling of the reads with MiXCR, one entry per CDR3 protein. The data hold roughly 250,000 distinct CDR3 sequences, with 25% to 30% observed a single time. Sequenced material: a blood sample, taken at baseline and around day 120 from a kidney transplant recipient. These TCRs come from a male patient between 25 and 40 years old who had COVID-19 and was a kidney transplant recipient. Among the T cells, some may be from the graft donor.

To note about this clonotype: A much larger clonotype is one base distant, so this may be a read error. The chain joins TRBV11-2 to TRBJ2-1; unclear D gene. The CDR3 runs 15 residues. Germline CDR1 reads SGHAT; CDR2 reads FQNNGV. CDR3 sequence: CASSLGVVSYNVQFF. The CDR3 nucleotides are TGTGCCAGCAGCTTAGGGGTGGTCTCCTACAATGTGCAGTTCTTC.

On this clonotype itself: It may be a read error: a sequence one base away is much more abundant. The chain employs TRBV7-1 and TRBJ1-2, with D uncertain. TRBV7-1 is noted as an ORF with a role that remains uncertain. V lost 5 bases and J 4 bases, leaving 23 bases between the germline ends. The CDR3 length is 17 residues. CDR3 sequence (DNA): TGTGCCAGCAGCGGTAACTGTCACGAGGGAAAGACCTATGGCTACACCTTC. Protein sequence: CASSGNCHEGKTYGYTF.

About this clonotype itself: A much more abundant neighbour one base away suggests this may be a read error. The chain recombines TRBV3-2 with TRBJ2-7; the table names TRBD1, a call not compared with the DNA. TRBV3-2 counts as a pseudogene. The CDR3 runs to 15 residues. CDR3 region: CASSKGQGFSYEQYF. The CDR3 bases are TGTGCCAGCAGCAAAGGACAGGGGTTTTCCTACGAGCAGTACTTC.